The source of this TCR beta chain is a study of T cell repertoires in cytomegalovirus infection. Study results and limitations: The ex vivo response was dominated by HLA-C-restricted CMV-specific TCR beta clonotypes.

MiXCR, applied by TCRdb to the reads, yields one record per CDR3 protein. The data contain roughly 340,000 distinct CDR3 sequences, 29% of them singletons. Germline CDR1 is SEHNR and CDR2 is FQNEAQ (reference sequence). The V gene lost 1 base and the J gene lost 7 bases, with 11 bases spanning the gap. The CDR3 consists of 14 residues. This clonotype was recorded a few times. Its antigen is undetermined. The chain uses TRBV7-9 and TRBJ1-5, with D maybe TRBD1 (5 bases). The TCR comes from a human donor in good health (CMV status not recorded). Some clones in this sample may be carry-over from other donors' samples. The sample was cultured PBMCs, taken from culture after CMV antigen stimulation. CDR3 sequence (DNA): TGTGCCAGCAGCTTAGGGGACGGACGGCAGCCCCAGCATTTT. Its translation: CASSLGDGRQPQHF.